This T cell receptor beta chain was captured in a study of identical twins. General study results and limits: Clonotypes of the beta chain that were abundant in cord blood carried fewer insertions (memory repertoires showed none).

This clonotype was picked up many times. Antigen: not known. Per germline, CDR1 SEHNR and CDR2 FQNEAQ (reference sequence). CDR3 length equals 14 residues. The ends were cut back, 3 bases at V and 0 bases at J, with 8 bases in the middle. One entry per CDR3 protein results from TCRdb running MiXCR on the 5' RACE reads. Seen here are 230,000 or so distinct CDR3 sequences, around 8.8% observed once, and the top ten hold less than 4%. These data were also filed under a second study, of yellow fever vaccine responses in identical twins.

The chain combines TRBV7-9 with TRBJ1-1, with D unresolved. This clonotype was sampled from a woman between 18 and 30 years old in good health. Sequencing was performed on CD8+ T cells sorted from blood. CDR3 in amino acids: CASSLSRLNTEAFF. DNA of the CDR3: TGTGCCAGCAGCTTGAGCAGACTGAACACTGAAGCTTTCTTT.